This is a list of T cell receptor beta chains from one sample in a study of OX40 agonist ivuxolimab in advanced cancers. Method: immunoSEQ multiplex PCR; TCRdb's copy keeps in-frame clones and lacks some. Of some 15,000 clones in the sample, about 90% were seen once. Sample: CD4+ or CD8+ T cells sorted from blood, taken in a trial of the OX40 agonist ivuxolimab. These TCRs come from an adult with an advanced solid tumor such as melanoma, head and neck, liver or kidney cancer. CDR3s include the opening cysteine and the closing phenylalanine or tryptophan. Fields, in order: V gene, clone size, D gene, J gene, CDR3 DNA, CDR3 protein. The D gene is left open where the match is weak. Size is stated for part of the rows, as once, few or many counts, or as a class when the clone is expanded.

TRBV6-4,few,.,TRBJ2-1,TGTGCCAGCAGTGTTGACTTGCCCGCCCATGAGCAGTTCTTC,CASSVDLPAHEQFF
TRBV27,once,.,TRBJ2-1,TGTGCCAGCAGTCGGGGAGATCCTTACAATGAGCAGTTCTTC,CASSRGDPYNEQFF
TRBV5-1,.,.,TRBJ2-7,TGCGCCAGCAGCTTGAACGGCGAGGGATATGTCCCGGACAGCTACGAGCAGTACTTC,CASSLNGEGYVPDSYEQYF
TRBV5-1,once,.,TRBJ2-7,TGCGCCAGCAGCTCGGGTTACGAGCAGTACTTC,CASSSGYEQYF
TRBV28,.,TRBD2,TRBJ2-1,TGTGCCAGCAATGAGGCTAGCGGGAGCGACGAGCAGTTCTTC,CASNEASGSDEQFF
TRBV2,.,TRBD2,TRBJ2-7,TGTGCCAGCAGCCTAGAAGCGGGGAGCTCCTACGAGCAGTACTTC,CASSLEAGSSYEQYF
TRBV7-9,.,.,TRBJ1-1,TGTGCCAGCAGCCCTCGTTGGACTGAAGCTTTCTTT,CASSPRWTEAFF
TRBV9,.,.,TRBJ2-7,TGTGCCAGCAGCGCCAGTGGGGCCGAGCAGTACTTC,CASSASGAEQYF
TRBV7-2,.,.,TRBJ1-4,TGTGCCAGCAGCCTAGCTGAGGGGTATTTTGGACTGTTTTTT,CASSLAEGYFGLFF
TRBV4-1,.,.,TRBJ2-1,TGCGCCAGCAGCCCCCCCGGATGGGGGAATGAGCAGTTCTTC,CASSPPGWGNEQFF
TRBV7-9,.,TRBD1,TRBJ1-1,TGTGCCAGCAGCTTGGGGCCATGGGACAGGGAGTTGGGGACTGAAGCTTTCTTT,CASSLGPWDRELGTEAFF
TRBV9,.,.,TRBJ1-1,TGTGCCAGCAGCGTAGGAGATCGGACTGAAGCTTTCTTT,CASSVGDRTEAFF
TRBV28,.,TRBD2,TRBJ2-7,TGTGCCAGCAGTTTAGGATTGGGGCGGGAGAGGAGCGAGCAGTACTTC,CASSLGLGRERSEQYF
TRBV6-5,once,.,TRBJ2-1,TGTGCCAGCAGTTACTCTCTAGCAAATGAGCAGTTCTTC,CASSYSLANEQFF
TRBV14,.,TRBD2,TRBJ2-3,TGTGCCAGCAGCCGGGAAGGGTTGGCTAGCGGGGACCTCACAGATACGCAGTATTTT,CASSREGLASGDLTDTQYF
TRBV25-1,.,TRBD1,TRBJ1-2,TGTGCCAGCGGAGGGGGCTTCTATGGCTACACCTTC,CASGGGFYGYTF
TRBV9,.,.,TRBJ2-3,TGTGCCAGCTCCAAGGGGGGCCCACCTGGAGATACGCAGTATTTT,CASSKGGPPGDTQYF
TRBV28,.,TRBD1,TRBJ2-7,TGTGCCAGCAGTCCCGGACAGGGGGTGTACGAGCAGTACTTC,CASSPGQGVYEQYF
TRBV28,once,.,TRBJ1-5,TGTGCCAGCAGTCCGATAAGGGGTAGCAATCAGCCCCAGCATTTT,CASSPIRGSNQPQHF
TRBV29-1,.,TRBD1,TRBJ2-3,TGCAGCGTTGAAGGTACCCGGGACAGCAGCACAGATACGCAGTATTTT,CSVEGTRDSSTDTQYF
TRBV27,.,.,TRBJ2-3,TGTGCCAGCAGTCAGAGTACGGATACGCAGTATTTT,CASSQSTDTQYF
TRBV2,.,.,TRBJ2-7,TGTGCCAGCAGGGAGGGACTTCCCTACGAGCAGTACTTC,CASREGLPYEQYF
TRBV4-2,.,.,TRBJ2-2,TGTGCCAGCAGCCAAGGCGTGGCCTCGACGAACACCGGGGAGCTGTTTTTT,CASSQGVASTNTGELFF
TRBV6-5,.,.,TRBJ2-4,TGTGCCAGCAGTTCGCCCGGAGGATCCGCCAAAAACATTCAGTACTTC,CASSSPGGSAKNIQYF
TRBV11-3,.,TRBD2,TRBJ2-1,TGTGCCAGCAGCTTCAGCGGGGCGGTGGATGAGCAGTTCTTC,CASSFSGAVDEQFF
TRBV6-1,.,.,TRBJ2-2,TGTGCCAGCAGTGGGGGGGAGCTGTTTTTT,CASSGGELFF
TRBV5-4,.,.,TRBJ1-1,TGTGCCAGCAGCTTGGAGGGAGGGGCCGCTGAAGCTTTCTTT,CASSLEGGAAEAFF
TRBV6-5,.,.,TRBJ2-7,TGTGCCAGCAGTTACGTCCAGGGTCCAGGCTACGAGCAGTACTTC,CASSYVQGPGYEQYF
TRBV6-5,.,.,TRBJ2-1,TGTGCCAGCAGCCCGGGTGCCGACAATGAGCAGTTCTTC,CASSPGADNEQFF
TRBV16,.,TRBD1,TRBJ1-6,TGTGCCAGCAGCCAAGGGACAGGGGAGAGGACAGCCTATAATTCACCCCTCCACTTT,CASSQGTGERTAYNSPLHF
TRBV19,.,TRBD1,TRBJ2-2,TGTGCCAGTAGTTGGGACAGGGGCACCGGGGAGCTGTTTTTT,CASSWDRGTGELFF
TRBV12-5,.,TRBD1,TRBJ2-7,TGTGCTAGTGGTTTTCGGACAGGGGGTTTCTACGAGCAGTACTTC,CASGFRTGGFYEQYF
TRBV9,.,.,TRBJ1-3,TGTGCCAGCAGCGTAGTCGGCTCTGGAAACACCATATATTTT,CASSVVGSGNTIYF
TRBV5-4,.,TRBD2,TRBJ2-1,TGTGCCAGCAGCCTGCTAGGACTAGCGGGAGGGCCGGACAATGAGCAGTTCTTC,CASSLLGLAGGPDNEQFF
TRBV12-2,.,.,TRBJ1-1,TGTGCAAGTCGCAATAGACAGGGAGGGGACACTGAAGCTTTCTTT,CASRNRQGGDTEAFF
TRBV4-1,.,TRBD2,TRBJ2-7,TGCGCCAGCAGCCATAGCGGGACTTCCTACGAGCAGTACTTC,CASSHSGTSYEQYF
TRBV14,.,.,TRBJ2-1,TGTGCCAGCAGCCAAGGGTACAATGAGCAGTTCTTC,CASSQGYNEQFF
TRBV7-6,.,TRBD1,TRBJ2-7,TGTGCCAGCAGCTTAGGACTACGGGACAGGGTATCCTACGAGCAGTACTTC,CASSLGLRDRVSYEQYF
TRBV11-2,.,TRBD1,TRBJ1-1,TGTGCCAGCAGCTTAGTGGCAGGGGGCCTGGGCACTGAAGCTTTCTTT,CASSLVAGGLGTEAFF
TRBV28,.,TRBD1,TRBJ1-6,TGTGCCAGCAGGCAGGGACAGGGCTTCTATAATTCACCCCTCCACTTT,CASRQGQGFYNSPLHF
TRBV4-1,.,.,TRBJ2-3,TGCGCCAGCAGCTTACAACACCGGAGCACAGATACGCAGTATTTT,CASSLQHRSTDTQYF